The 14 T cell receptor beta chains presented below share a single source sample, sequenced in a study of blood T cell repertoires in COVID-19. TCRdb's copy holds only in-frame clones and misses some; the assay was immunoSEQ multiplex PCR. The sample has about 210,000 clones; approximately 81% are singletons. The sequenced sample was PBMCs or T cells enriched from blood (not recorded which). These receptor sequences come from a woman between 50 and 59 years old with acute COVID-19.

The J gene is TRBJ2-7, the V gene TRBV7-2, with D possibly TRBD1 on 6 matching bases. The germline V gene has CDR1 SGHTA and CDR2 FQGNSA. The CDR3 is made up of 14 amino acids. The germline V and J ends were trimmed by 5 bases and 0 bases, with 11 bases remaining between them. The CDR3 spells CASSRETGSYEQYF. DNA of the CDR3: TGTGCCAGCAGCCGTGAGACAGGCTCCTACGAGCAGTACTTC.

In its sample, this clone was seen a few times. The chain joins TRBV2 to TRBJ2-7; the match to TRBD1 covers 12 bases. Trimming removed 8 bases from V and 4 bases from J; junction bases left unmatched: 3. Germline-derived CDR1 and CDR2 are SNHLY and FYNNEI. This CDR3 has 13 residues. The DNA of the CDR3 is TGTGCCAGCCGGGACAGGGGGCTATACGAGCAGTACTTC. Protein: CASRDRGLYEQYF.

This chain joins TRBV4-1 and TRBJ2-5; 10 positions agree with TRBD1. The V segment lost 8 bases and the J segment 5 bases; nucleotides outside the gene matches: 11. The germline CDR1 and CDR2 sequences are MGHRA and YSYEKL. The CDR3 contains 15 residues. Here the CDR3 DNA reads TGCGCCAGCGTGCCGGGGACAGGGGTACGGGAGACCCAGTACTTC. It specifies CASVPGTGVRETQYF.

This chain connects TRBV10-3 to TRBJ1-2; TRBD1 aligns across 7 bases. V gave up 6 bases and J gave up 8 bases; unmatched junction bases: 15. Germline V gene lookup returns CDR1 ENHRY and CDR2 SYGVKD. The CDR3 totals 15 residues. The CDR3 region has the DNA TGTGCCATCAGAGGACAGGAACTGAACTATGGCGGCTACACCTTC. It encodes CAIRGQELNYGGYTF.

The CDR3 nucleotides are TGTGCCAGCAGCGAAAGAGCGGGGGCCTCCTACGAGCAGTACTTC. Its translation: CASSERAGASYEQYF. The V and J genes are TRBV9 and TRBJ2-7; 8 bases align to TRBD2. Trimming at V came to 3 bases and at J to 0 bases, leaving 5 bases not matched to a gene. The V gene's germline CDR1 is SGDLS and CDR2 YYNGEE. The CDR3 loop spans 15 amino acids.

The sample holds many counts of this clone. Other DNA sequences in this sample translate to the same CDR3. This chain connects TRBV15 to TRBJ2-2, with 7 bases aligning to TRBD2. The CDR3 runs 17 residues. Germline trimming cut 0 bases from V and 1 base from J; bases unmatched to any gene: 5. Germline values: CDR1 LNHNV, CDR2 YYDKDF (reference sequence). The DNA for the CDR3 is TGTGCCACCAGCAGAGATTCGTCTAGCGGGAACACCGGGGAGCTGTTTTTT. This gives the protein CATSRDSSSGNTGELFF. The variable domain in full, completed from reference TRBV15 and TRBJ2-2, reads DAMVIQNPRYQVTQFGKPVTLSCSQTLNHNVMYWYQQKSSQAPKLLFHYYDKDFNNEADTPDNFQSRRPNTSFCFLDIRSPGLGDTAMYLCATSRDSSSGNTGELFFGEGSRLTVL.

In nucleotides, the CDR3 is TGTGCTAGTGGTTCAGGGACAGGGGTCGTCGATTCGCATTTT. Its protein product is CASGSGTGVVDSHF. This rearrangement joins TRBV12-5 to TRBJ1-5, with 10 bases fitting TRBD1. The germline V gene encodes CDR1 LGHNT and CDR2 FRNRAP. The CDR3 runs 14 residues. V gave up 4 bases and J gave up 15 bases; unmatched junction bases: 12.

This sequence joins TRBV7-2 and TRBJ2-5, with TRBD2 matching 8 bases. The length of the CDR3 is 13 residues. Germline V gene lookup returns CDR1 SGHTA and CDR2 FQGNSA. With V trimmed by 8 bases and J by 5 bases, 7 bases remained unmatched. The CDR3 bases are TGTGCCAGCTCGAGCGGGAGTGGGGAGACCCAGTACTTC. Translated: CASSSGSGETQYF.

This clone appeared a single time. The chain has TRBV4-1 and TRBJ2-7; 8 bases map to TRBD2. This CDR3 is built from 15 residues. Germline V gene sequence: CDR1 MGHRA, CDR2 YSYEKL. V lost 3 bases, J lost 2 bases, and 6 bases stayed unmatched. Written as DNA, the CDR3 is TGCGCCAGCAGCCAGTCCGGGGGGGCCCCCTACGAGCAGTACTTC. Translated: CASSQSGGAPYEQYF.

This sequence joins TRBV4-3 and TRBJ2-6; 7 nucleotides align to TRBD1. Germline loops: CDR1 LGHNA, CDR2 YSLEER. V shed 0 bases, J shed 2 bases, and the junction held 1 base outside the gene matches. This CDR3 has 16 residues. The CDR3 spells CASSQDGQAGANVLTF. The CDR3 DNA follows: TGCGCCAGCAGCCAAGATGGACAGGCTGGGGCCAACGTCCTGACTTTC.

The CDR3 here is CASSQSGGIGYTF. CDR3 sequence (DNA): TGTGCCAGTAGTCAGTCAGGGGGCATCGGCTACACCTTC. V and J are TRBV19 and TRBJ1-2; 8 bases match TRBD1. V was clipped by 5 bases and J by 8 bases; unmatched bases: 7. CDR1 is LNHDA, CDR2 SQIVND, per germline (reference sequence). The CDR3 loop spans 13 amino acids.

The CDR3 DNA follows: TGTGCCTGGACCCGCCAGGGGGAGACCCAGTACTTC. Its translation: CAWTRQGETQYF. The chain couples TRBV30 to TRBJ2-5, with D tentatively TRBD1 (6 bases). This CDR3 spans 12 amino acids. Trimming took 4 bases from V and 5 from J, leaving 11 bases between them. Germline V lookup: CDR1 GTSNPN, CDR2 SVGIG (reference sequence).

This clone appeared once. The chain joins TRBV5-4 to TRBJ2-1; 9 bases map to TRBD2. Germline CDR1 SGHNT, CDR2 YYREEE (reference sequence). This CDR3 spans 16 amino acids. V trimming: 0 bases; J trimming: 7 bases; junction bases outside the gene matches: 8. The DNA of the CDR3 is TGTGCCAGCAGCTTGGTAGGGCGGGGGGGCCGTAATGAGCAGTTCTTC. Translating it yields CASSLVGRGGRNEQFF.

The chain is built from TRBV29-1 and TRBJ1-1, with a weak D call TRBD1 (6 bases). The length of the CDR3 is 13 residues. The ends were cut back, 4 bases at V and 3 bases at J, with 12 bases in the middle. CDR1 and CDR2 (germline): SQVTM, ANQGSEA. The CDR3 reads CSVAWTDYTEAFF. The CDR3, as DNA: TGCAGCGTTGCATGGACAGACTACACTGAAGCTTTCTTT.